A selection of T cell receptor beta chains follows, all from one sample in a study of control samples from healthy donors and cancer patients. The table came from immunoSEQ multiplex PCR; TCRdb's copy has only in-frame clones and leaves some out. Of 45,000 to 60,000 clones detected, less than 95% appear once; the ten largest clones hold around 4%. Sequenced sample: blood. Source of these receptors: a man under 40 in good health. Both conserved end residues are part of each CDR3. A D gene is named only where the DNA matches it firmly. Clone size appears in some rows only: once, few, many, or a class for an expanded clone.

CDR3: CATHRGLEAPLHF
DNA: TGTGCCACTCACAGGGGATTAGAGGCACCCCTCCACTTT
J: TRBJ1-6
size: NA
D: TRBD1
V: TRBV2

CDR3: CASSIGDKRAPQHF
DNA: TGTGCCAGTAGTATAGGGGATAAAAGGGCGCCCCAGCATTTT
J: TRBJ1-5
size: NA
D: NA
V: TRBV19

CDR3: CASSLRGWGTDTQYF
DNA: TGTGCCAGCAGTTTACGGGGTTGGGGCACAGATACGCAGTATTTT
J: TRBJ2-3
size: NA
D: NA
V: TRBV27

CDR3: CASSQDQRTHEAFF
DNA: TGTGCCAGCAGCCAAGATCAGCGGACACACGAAGCTTTCTTT
J: TRBJ1-1
size: NA
D: NA
V: TRBV3-1/TRBV3-2

CDR3: CASSYRIYNSPLHF
DNA: TGTGCCAGCAGTTACCGGATCTATAATTCACCCCTCCACTTT
J: TRBJ1-6
size: NA
D: NA
V: TRBV6-2/TRBV6-3

CDR3: CASSPIGGYTF
DNA: TGTGCCAGCAGCCCAATTGGGGGCTACACCTTC
J: TRBJ1-2
size: NA
D: NA
V: TRBV7-2

CDR3: CATQTGTGKNTEAFF
DNA: TGTGCCACCCAAACCGGGACAGGAAAGAACACTGAAGCTTTCTTT
J: TRBJ1-1
size: NA
D: TRBD1
V: TRBV10-3

CDR3: CASSRTTGYYTF
DNA: TGTGCCAGCAGCCGAACGACAGGGTACTACACCTTC
J: TRBJ1-2
size: NA
D: TRBD1
V: TRBV11-2

CDR3: CASSAPGFGYTF
DNA: TGTGCCAGCAGCGCCCCGGGCTTTGGCTACACCTTC
J: TRBJ1-2
size: NA
D: NA
V: TRBV9

CDR3: CASSILGAPDTQYF
DNA: TGTGCCAGTAGTATTTTGGGGGCCCCAGATACGCAGTATTTT
J: TRBJ2-3
size: NA
D: NA
V: TRBV19

CDR3: CASSPGGFYEQYF
DNA: TGTGCCAGCAGTCCAGGGGGCTTCTACGAGCAGTACTTC
J: TRBJ2-7
size: once
D: TRBD1
V: TRBV7-9

CDR3: CASGQGIKWRETNTGELFF
DNA: TGCGCCAGCGGCCAGGGCATCAAGTGGCGGGAGACGAACACCGGGGAGCTGTTTTTT
J: TRBJ2-2
size: NA
D: TRBD2
V: TRBV4-3

CDR3: CASSQGRLAGYEQYF
DNA: TGTGCCAGCAGCCAAGGGAGACTAGCGGGTTACGAGCAGTACTTC
J: TRBJ2-7
size: NA
D: TRBD2
V: TRBV4-2

CDR3: CASSPRQILEKLFF
DNA: TGTGCCAGCTCACCCCGCCAGATACTTGAAAAACTGTTTTTT
J: TRBJ1-4
size: NA
D: NA
V: TRBV18

CDR3: CASSPQGGLGNTIYF
DNA: TGTGCCAGCAGCCCACAGGGTGGGCTTGGAAACACCATATATTTT
J: TRBJ1-3
size: NA
D: NA
V: TRBV5-6

CDR3: CASSSRRGSTDTQYF
DNA: TGTGCCAGCAGCTCGCGGCGGGGGTCCACAGATACGCAGTATTTT
J: TRBJ2-3
size: NA
D: TRBD2
V: TRBV5-4

CDR3: CASSLPSGPKNIQYF
DNA: TGTGCCAGCAGCTTACCTAGCGGACCCAAAAACATTCAGTACTTC
J: TRBJ2-4
size: NA
D: TRBD2
V: TRBV7-9

CDR3: CSAIVREKLFF
DNA: TGCAGTGCTATTGTACGTGAAAAACTGTTTTTT
J: TRBJ1-4
size: NA
D: NA
V: TRBV20-1

CDR3: CASSLNGAGYTF
DNA: TGTGCCAGCAGTTTGAACGGAGCTGGCTACACCTTC
J: TRBJ1-2
size: NA
D: NA
V: TRBV6-5

CDR3: CASSIGNTGELFF
DNA: TGTGCCAGTAGTATAGGCAACACCGGGGAGCTGTTTTTT
J: TRBJ2-2
size: NA
D: NA
V: TRBV19

CDR3: CASSLTRDRVTDTQYF
DNA: TGCGCCAGCAGCTTGACCCGGGACAGGGTAACAGATACGCAGTATTTT
J: TRBJ2-3
size: NA
D: TRBD1
V: TRBV5-1

CDR3: CASSQVLSSGIYNEQFF
DNA: TGCGCCAGCAGCCAAGTCCTTAGTAGCGGGATTTACAATGAGCAGTTCTTC
J: TRBJ2-1
size: NA
D: TRBD2
V: TRBV4-1

CDR3: CASSLDRGGYTF
DNA: TGTGCCAGCAGTCTGGACAGGGGGGGCTACACCTTC
J: TRBJ1-2
size: NA
D: TRBD1
V: TRBV28

CDR3: CASSFLLGNTEAFF
DNA: TGTGCCAGCAGCTTCTTGTTAGGAAACACTGAAGCTTTCTTT
J: TRBJ1-1
size: NA
D: NA
V: TRBV7-9

CDR3: CASSQTGNQPQHF
DNA: TGTGCCAGCAGCCAAACAGGAAATCAGCCCCAGCATTTT
J: TRBJ1-5
size: NA
D: NA
V: TRBV3-1/TRBV3-2